This T cell receptor beta chain was obtained from a study of siplizumab effects on memory and regulatory T cells. Comment on this clone: Antigen: not known.

General study points: Controls had around 28% Treg-derived mappable alloreactive CD4+ clones on average, versus approximately 73% with siplizumab. Proliferating clones, CD4+ or CD8+, lacked an assignable naive or memory phenotype in roughly 80-97% of cases.

Clones were sequenced by immunoSEQ multiplex PCR, and TCRdb holds only the in-frame ones, with some missing. The sample has approximately 94,000 clones, around 93% seen once. The sequenced material came from non-Treg CD4+ T cells sorted from blood. The receptor's source is a human donor in good health.

CDR3 region: CASKDYSMSDTQYF. The CDR3 region has the DNA TGTGCCAGCAAAGACTATTCCATGTCCGATACGCAGTATTTT. V usage is TRBV28 and J usage is TRBJ2-3; tentatively, D is TRBD2 (5 bases). CDR3 size: 14 residues. V lost 7 bases and J 6 bases, leaving 17 bases between the germline ends. Germline CDR1 MDHEN, CDR2 SYDVKM. The entire variable domain, with the rest obtained from reference TRBV28 and TRBJ2-3, is as follows: DVKVTQSSRYLVKRTGEKVFLECVQDMDHENMFWYRQDPGLGLRLIYFSYDVKMKEKGDIPEGYSVSREKKERFSLILESASTNQTSMYLCASKDYSMSDTQYFGPGTRLTVL.